The next 27 T cell receptor beta chains were all read from a single sample in a study of blood T cell repertoires in COVID-19. Generated by immunoSEQ multiplex PCR, the TCRdb table keeps only in-frame clones and is missing some. The repertoire holds more than 100,000 clones, roughly 88% seen once, with roughly 2.2% in the top ten. What was sequenced was peripheral blood. Receptors originate from a man between 65 and 85 years old with active COVID-19.

This chain uses TRBV23-1 with TRBJ2-7, with TRBD1 matching 10 bases. TRBV23-1 is annotated as an ORF whose role is uncertain. Trimming at V came to 6 bases and at J to 3 bases, leaving 2 bases not matched to a gene. This CDR3 region has 13 residues. Here the CDR3 reads CASRGTGDYEQYF. Here the CDR3 DNA reads TGCGCCAGCAGGGGGACAGGGGACTACGAGCAGTACTTC.

V and J are TRBV7-9 and TRBJ1-3; 7 bases map to TRBD1. The CDR3 spans 13 residues. The germline CDR1 and CDR2 sequences are SEHNR and FQNEAQ (reference sequence). J gave up 4 bases and V 3 bases, and 0 bases lay outside the gene matches. The CDR3 reads CASSLGQGNTIYF. The CDR3 DNA reads as TGTGCCAGCAGCTTGGGACAGGGAAACACCATATATTTT.

This rearrangement joins TRBV7-9 to TRBJ2-6; 8 bases agree with TRBD1. Trimming took 5 bases from V and 4 from J; bases not matched to a gene: 13. This CDR3 region has 18 residues. CDR1 SEHNR and CDR2 FQNEAQ come from the germline V gene (reference sequence). This CDR3 reads CASSGQTTGARGANVLTF. For the CDR3, the DNA is TGTGCCAGCAGCGGACAGACGACAGGGGCGAGGGGGGCCAACGTCCTGACTTTC.

The chain links TRBV2 to TRBJ1-1; D unclear. The CDR3 covers 13 residues. The germline V gene has CDR1 SNHLY and CDR2 FYNNEI. The V gene lost 6 bases and the J gene lost 6 bases, with 14 bases spanning the gap. CDR3 protein: CASRGRVESEAFF. The CDR3 bases are TGTGCCAGCAGAGGGAGGGTTGAATCTGAAGCTTTCTTT.

The chain employs TRBV29-1 and TRBJ2-1, with 11 bases matching TRBD2. The V segment lost 5 bases and the J segment 4 bases; nucleotides outside the gene matches: 7. This CDR3 has 15 residues. The germline V gene has CDR1 SQVTM and CDR2 ANQGSEA. CDR3 in amino acids: CSVFSGTSGYNEQFF. For the CDR3, the DNA is TGCAGCGTTTTCTCCGGGACTAGCGGTTACAATGAGCAGTTCTTC.

This sequence joins TRBV13 and TRBJ2-7; D not certain. CDR3 length: 15 residues. V gave up 0 bases and J gave up 5 bases, with 14 bases separating them. Germline loops: CDR1 PRHDT, CDR2 FYEKMQ (reference sequence). This chain's CDR3 is CASSLGVASNDEQYF. The CDR3 coding sequence is TGTGCCAGCAGCTTAGGCGTCGCGAGTAACGACGAGCAGTACTTC.

The gene calls are TRBV18 and TRBJ2-5; weak D call: TRBD2 (5 bases). Trimming took off 2 bases at V and 5 bases at J, with 12 bases between the two ends. Germline CDR1 KGHSH, CDR2 LQKENI. The CDR3 extends over 14 amino acids. The DNA of the CDR3 is TGTGCCAGCTCACCAGGACTGCTGCCGGAGACCCAGTACTTC. Its protein product is CASSPGLLPETQYF.

V is TRBV6-6 and J is TRBJ2-7; 15 bases are a match to TRBD2. This CDR3 has 16 amino acids. Trimming cost V 4 bases and J 4 bases; bases outside gene matches: 5. CDR1 MNHNY and CDR2 SVGAGI come from the germline V gene (reference sequence). CDR3 DNA: TGTGCCAGCAGTTTCGGCGGGACTAGCGGGAGGTACGAGCAGTACTTC. This sequence encodes CASSFGGTSGRYEQYF.

V usage is TRBV6-2 or TRBV6-3 and J usage is TRBJ1-1, with D possibly being TRBD1 (5 bases). This CDR3 spans 14 amino acids. The V end lost 2 bases, the J end lost 2 bases, and 9 bases lay between the germline ends. CDR1 is MNHEY, CDR2 SVGEGT, per germline. CDR3 amino acids: CASSYADRNTEAFF. In DNA, the CDR3 is TGTGCCAGCAGTTACGCCGACAGAAACACTGAAGCTTTCTTT.

This sequence joins TRBV18 and TRBJ2-7; 9 nucleotides align to TRBD1. This CDR3 is built from 13 residues. Germline values: CDR1 KGHSH, CDR2 LQKENI. The ends lost 3 bases at V and 6 bases at J; junction bases unmatched: 3. The DNA of the CDR3 is TGTGCCAGCTCACCTGGACAGGGGAGCGAGCAGTACTTC. Translation gives CASSPGQGSEQYF.

The chain has TRBV25-1 and TRBJ1-1, with TRBD1 as a possible D gene (5 bases). The CDR3 consists of 13 residues. CDR1 MGHDK and CDR2 SYGVNS come from the germline V gene. The ends were cut back, 1 base at V and 8 bases at J, with 11 bases in the middle. CDR3 nucleotides: TGTGCCAGCAGTGAATTTGCCCAGGGAGAAGCTTTCTTT. Amino acids: CASSEFAQGEAFF.

J is TRBJ2-6 and V is TRBV28; maybe TRBD2 (6 bases). Between the trimmed V and J ends, which lost 5 bases and 1 base, there was a span of 6 bases. The germline gives CDR1 MDHEN, CDR2 SYDVKM. The CDR3 consists of 14 residues. Here the CDR3 reads CASSSGSGANVLTF. CDR3 DNA sequence: TGTGCCAGCAGTAGCGGGTCTGGGGCCAACGTCCTGACTTTC. Looking up the rest from reference TRBV28 and TRBJ2-6 gives the full variable domain: DVKVTQSSRYLVKRTGEKVFLECVQDMDHENMFWYRQDPGLGLRLIYFSYDVKMKEKGDIPEGYSVSREKKERFSLILESASTNQTSMYLCASSSGSGANVLTFGAGSRLTVL.

The chain couples TRBV28 to TRBJ1-4, with TRBD1 identical over 7 bases. The CDR3 contains 12 residues. The ends lost 6 bases at V and 7 bases at J; junction bases unmatched: 2. CDR1 is MDHEN, CDR2 SYDVKM, per germline. This chain's CDR3 is CASRRGLEKLFF. In DNA form, the CDR3 reads TGTGCCAGCAGGAGGGGGCTTGAAAAACTGTTTTTT.

This clone was recorded only once. The V gene is TRBV28, the J gene TRBJ1-1, with D perhaps matching TRBD1 (6 bases). Trimming took off 4 bases at V and 5 bases at J, with 17 bases between the two ends. The CDR3 length is 15 residues. Germline lookup yields CDR1 MDHEN and CDR2 SYDVKM. CDR3 nucleotides: TGTGCCAGCAGTTCCGCGGGGGCGCTAGAAACTGAAGCTTTCTTT. This encodes CASSSAGALETEAFF.

The gene calls are TRBV2 and TRBJ2-6, with TRBD1 identical over 8 bases. The CDR3 spans 17 residues. CDR1 is SNHLY, CDR2 FYNNEI, per germline. V was pared by 4 bases and J by 4 bases, with 9 bases of the junction left unmatched. The CDR3 here is CASSGGTGGRGANVLTF. The CDR3 nucleotides read TGTGCCAGCAGTGGAGGGACAGGAGGACGGGGGGCCAACGTCCTGACTTTC. The whole variable domain, filled in from reference TRBV2 and TRBJ2-6, reads EPEVTQTPSHQVTQMGQEVILRCVPISNHLYFYWYRQILGQKVEFLVSFYNNEISEKSEIFDDQFSVERPDGSNFTLKIRSTKLEDSAMYFCASSGGTGGRGANVLTFGAGSRLTVL.

The rearrangement uses TRBV3-1 (or the pseudogene TRBV3-2) and TRBJ1-2; D perhaps matches TRBD1 (5 bases). This CDR3 has 14 residues. The germline V gene encodes CDR1 LGHDT and CDR2 YNNKEL (reference sequence). V lost 1 base and J lost 6, with 12 bases in between. CDR3 coding DNA: TGTGCCAGCAGCCAAGTGAGGTCGGGGGATGGCTACACCTTC. Translated, it gives CASSQVRSGDGYTF.

The genes are TRBV3-1 (or the pseudogene TRBV3-2) and TRBJ2-1, with 16 bases that match TRBD2. Germline V CDR1 and CDR2: LGHDT, YNNKEL (reference sequence). With 4 bases clipped from V and 5 bases from J, the junction kept 11 bases outside the gene matches. The CDR3 consists of 19 residues. DNA for the CDR3: TGTGCCAGCAGCCCGCGCGGGACTAGCGGGAGGGCGGGTGACAATGAGCAGTTCTTC. Amino acid sequence: CASSPRGTSGRAGDNEQFF.

This clone was observed a single time. J is TRBJ1-5 and V is TRBV27; a possible D gene is TRBD1 (6 bases). This CDR3 comprises 15 residues. V shed 6 bases and J shed 0 bases, with 12 bases lying between them. Germline values: CDR1 MNHEY, CDR2 SMNVEV (reference sequence). The CDR3 sequence: CASRRTDSSNQPQHF. CDR3 nucleotides: TGTGCCAGCAGGCGAACGGACAGTAGCAATCAGCCCCAGCATTTT.

The V gene is TRBV12-3 or TRBV12-4, the J gene TRBJ2-7; the match to TRBD2 covers 7 bases. The CDR3 is 13 residues long. V was clipped by 8 bases and J by 3 bases; unmatched bases: 7. The CDR3 protein is CASRLAGHYEQYF. The DNA of the CDR3 is TGTGCCAGCCGACTAGCCGGACACTACGAGCAGTACTTC.

The V and J genes are TRBV15 and TRBJ2-7, with a possible D match to TRBD1 (6 bases). V was cut by 4 bases and J by 7 bases, with 14 bases left in between. The germline V gene has CDR1 LNHNV and CDR2 YYDKDF (reference sequence). The CDR3 is 13 amino acids. For the CDR3, the DNA is TGTGCCACCAGCACCGGGGACAACTTGGAGCAGTACTTC. Its translation is CATSTGDNLEQYF. Full variable domain (rest looked up from reference TRBV15 and TRBJ2-7): DAMVIQNPRYQVTQFGKPVTLSCSQTLNHNVMYWYQQKSSQAPKLLFHYYDKDFNNEADTPDNFQSRRPNTSFCFLDIRSPGLGDTAMYLCATSTGDNLEQYFGPGTRLTVT.

The V and J genes are TRBV4-2 and TRBJ2-3, with D possibly matching TRBD2 (6 bases). V lost 4 bases and J 3 bases, leaving 17 bases between the germline ends. The CDR3 has 16 residues. Germline CDR1 reads LGHNA; CDR2 reads YNFKEQ. The CDR3 DNA sequence: TGTGCCAGCAGCCGGTCGGCGGGAAAGGGGACAGATACGCAGTATTTT. Encoded protein: CASSRSAGKGTDTQYF.

This clone was seen many times. The rearrangement joins TRBV5-1 to TRBJ2-7; weak D call: TRBD2 (6 bases). The V and J ends lost 0 bases and 2 bases respectively, with 12 bases between them. The germline V gene has CDR1 SGHRS and CDR2 YFSETQ. This CDR3 comprises 15 residues. The CDR3 loop is CASSLDAGFTYEQYF. Written as DNA, the CDR3 is TGCGCCAGCAGCTTGGATGCGGGATTCACCTACGAGCAGTACTTC.

This chain joins TRBV5-1 and TRBJ1-2; 7 nucleotides agree with TRBD1. Germline trimming cut 5 bases from V and 4 bases from J; bases unmatched to any gene: 8. Germline V gives CDR1 SGHRS, CDR2 YFSETQ. The CDR3 covers 14 residues. CDR3: CASSSGQALYGYTF. For the CDR3, the DNA is TGCGCCAGCAGTTCCGGACAGGCCCTCTATGGCTACACCTTC.

The chain links TRBV3-1 (or the pseudogene TRBV3-2) to TRBJ1-1; D possibly corresponds to TRBD1 (5 bases). V was shortened by 4 bases and J by 0 bases, with 12 bases between the two germline ends. This CDR3 has 15 amino acids. The V gene's germline CDR1 is LGHDT and CDR2 YNNKEL (reference sequence). CDR3 residues: CASSPQGRMNTEAFF. CDR3 DNA: TGTGCCAGCAGCCCCCAGGGTAGGATGAACACTGAAGCTTTCTTT.

The CDR3 region is CASSPWTSGRGDTQYF. The CDR3, as DNA: TGTGCCAGTAGTCCGTGGACTAGCGGGAGGGGAGATACGCAGTATTTT. The chain is built from TRBV19 and TRBJ2-3; TRBD2 aligns across 15 bases. V trimming: 5 bases; J trimming: 5 bases; junction bases outside the gene matches: 5. Germline CDR1 is LNHDA and CDR2 is SQIVND (reference sequence). The CDR3 totals 16 residues.

The chain is built from TRBV6-6 and TRBJ2-7, with 8 bases that match TRBD1. V dropped 5 bases and J dropped 0; count of bases not matched to a gene: 6. The CDR3 loop spans 15 amino acids. The germline V gene encodes CDR1 MNHNY and CDR2 SVGAGI (reference sequence). Written as DNA, the CDR3 is TGTGCCAGCAGTGGTCGGGACAGGAGCTCCTACGAGCAGTACTTC. Translating it yields CASSGRDRSSYEQYF.

A few counts support this clone. V usage is TRBV7-9 and J usage is TRBJ1-1; no reliable D call. The CDR3 runs 12 residues. V lost 5 bases and J 7 bases, leaving 11 bases between the germline ends. From germline, CDR1 is SEHNR and CDR2 FQNEAQ (reference sequence). This chain's CDR3 is CASSRESSEAFF. The DNA of the CDR3 is TGTGCCAGCAGCCGGGAGAGTAGTGAAGCTTTCTTT.